The clone carrying this T cell receptor (beta chain) was found a few times. This entry belongs to a study of T cells after yellow fever vaccination. Trimming stripped 2 bases from V and 1 base from J, with 5 bases between. This CDR3 region has 13 residues. Germline V gene data show CDR1 as MDHEN and CDR2 as SYDVKM. The 5'RACE template-switching step produced TCR cDNA and added a universal primer site and UMIs. TCRdb analysed the 5' RACE reads with MiXCR anew, one entry per CDR3 protein. Of 300,000 to 400,000 distinct CDR3 sequences in the sample, 9.5% to 15% were seen once. This TCR was recovered from a man aged 18 to 29 who received the YFV17D yellow fever vaccine. This sequence joins TRBV28 and TRBJ1-2; D gene unclear. Source: CD4+ T cells sorted from PBMCs, taken 15 days after the yellow fever booster vaccination. The CDR3 loop reads CASSLALNYGYTF. The CDR3 region has the DNA TGTGCCAGCAGTTTAGCACTTAACTATGGCTACACCTTC.